This T cell receptor beta chain emerged from a study of shared clonotypes between healthy human individuals. Background on the study: Three CD4 naive, three CD4 memory, two CD8 naive and one CD8 memory plate were used per donor.

Germline CDR1 reads MDHEN; CDR2 reads SYDVKM. CDR3 size: 12 residues. V dropped 7 bases and J dropped 6 bases, with 13 bases sitting between them. This clone was detected only once. Every subset's genomic DNA went evenly onto several immunoSEQ plates. Using immunoSEQ multiplex PCR, the repertoire was profiled, and TCRdb retains in-frame clones only, with some absent. The table has some 2,400,000 clones, approximately 94% seen once; the top ten hold approximately 0.13%. The clonotype comes from a man between 18 and 35 years old in good health. V is TRBV28 and J is TRBJ2-7; D might be TRBD2 (7 bases). Source material: naive CD4+ T cells sorted from blood. Subset indicated: CD45RA+ positively selected. In nucleotides, the CDR3 is TGTGCCAGCATTGGGGGGGCCCCCGAGCAGTACTTC. This codes for CASIGGAPEQYF.